A selection of T cell receptor beta chains follows, all from one sample in a study of siplizumab effects on memory and regulatory T cells. Assay used: immunoSEQ multiplex PCR; TCRdb lists only in-frame clones, some missing. The data contain 100,000 or so clones, roughly 94% of them singletons. Sample: Tregs sorted from blood. These receptors were collected from a human donor in good health. Both conserved end residues are part of each CDR3. The D gene is left open where the match is weak. Size values are once, few and many counts, or a class for expanded clones, and some rows have none.

v_gene	d_gene	j_gene	abundance	CDR3aa	CDR3nt
TRBV28	.	TRBJ1-2	.	CASSFSGYGYTF	TGTGCCAGCAGTTTCTCCGGTTATGGCTACACCTTC
TRBV2	TRBD1	TRBJ2-7	once	CASRTGIYEQYF	TGTGCCAGCAGGACAGGGATATACGAGCAGTACTTC
TRBV4-1	.	TRBJ2-5	.	CASSQGLVGSSDRAETQYF	TGCGCCAGCAGCCAAGGTTTGGTGGGCTCGAGCGATCGGGCAGAGACCCAGTACTTC
TRBV9	.	TRBJ2-5	.	CASSVDTGGETQYF	TGTGCCAGCAGCGTAGATACAGGTGGAGAGACCCAGTACTTC
TRBV2	.	TRBJ1-3	once	CASDGGRIGNTIYF	TGTGCCAGCGACGGGGGCCGCATTGGAAACACCATATATTTT
TRBV18	.	TRBJ2-7	.	CASSPGLNYEQYF	TGTGCCAGCTCACCGGGACTGAACTACGAGCAGTACTTC
TRBV4-1	.	TRBJ2-7	.	CASSQDKRTLGYEQYF	TGCGCCAGCAGCCAAGATAAAAGGACTTTGGGGTACGAGCAGTACTTC
TRBV27	.	TRBJ1-1	once	CASSLSSGQAEAFF	TGTGCCAGCAGTTTATCTTCAGGCCAAGCTGAAGCTTTCTTT
TRBV28	.	TRBJ1-5	.	CASSWTAGGNQPQHF	TGTGCCAGCAGCTGGACGGCAGGCGGTAATCAGCCCCAGCATTTT
TRBV28	.	TRBJ2-7	.	CASRRRSYEQYF	TGTGCCAGCAGGAGACGATCCTACGAGCAGTACTTC
TRBV10-3	TRBD1	TRBJ2-3	.	CAISEPGQGASDTQYF	TGTGCCATCAGTGAGCCGGGACAGGGGGCTTCAGATACGCAGTATTTT
TRBV20-1	.	TRBJ2-3	.	CSASRTDTQYF	TGCAGTGCTAGTAGGACAGATACGCAGTATTTT
TRBV5-1	.	TRBJ1-1	once	CASSSRTGNTEAFF	TGCGCCAGCAGCTCCAGGACGGGGAACACTGAAGCTTTCTTT
TRBV5-1	TRBD2	TRBJ2-7	.	CASSKTSGSSYEQYF	TGCGCCAGCAGCAAGACTAGCGGGAGTTCCTACGAGCAGTACTTC
TRBV18	.	TRBJ1-2	.	CASSPLGRRALWGYTF	TGTGCCAGCTCACCCCTGGGGCGCCGGGCCCTTTGGGGCTACACCTTC
TRBV5-4	.	TRBJ2-7	.	CASSLKGLITYEQYF	TGTGCCAGCAGCTTAAAAGGCCTCATAACCTACGAGCAGTACTTC
TRBV28	TRBD1	TRBJ1-6	.	CASSFLRSSMTGSKNSPLHF	TGTGCCAGCAGTTTTCTTCGTTCGTCGATGACAGGGAGTAAGAATTCACCCCTCCACTTT
TRBV9	TRBD2	TRBJ2-1	.	CASSPTSGHRSYNEQFF	TGTGCCAGCAGCCCCACTAGCGGGCATCGGTCCTACAATGAGCAGTTCTTC
TRBV18	TRBD1	TRBJ2-1	.	CASSQFPVGQGYNEQFF	TGTGCCAGCTCGCAATTTCCCGTGGGACAGGGTTACAATGAGCAGTTCTTC
TRBV27	.	TRBJ1-1	.	CASSLLGKVAEAFF	TGTGCCAGCAGTTTATTAGGGAAGGTCGCTGAAGCTTTCTTT
TRBV18	TRBD2	TRBJ2-3	.	CASSTNSGSGTDTQYF	TGTGCCAGCTCAACAAACAGCGGGAGCGGCACAGATACGCAGTATTTT
TRBV7-9	.	TRBJ1-4	.	CASSLEGPNEKLFF	TGTGCCAGCAGCTTAGAAGGGCCTAATGAAAAACTGTTTTTT
TRBV11-2	.	TRBJ2-7	once	CASSTYRAGDYEQYF	TGTGCCAGCAGCACTTACAGGGCGGGGGACTACGAGCAGTACTTC
TRBV5-1	TRBD1	TRBJ2-1	once	CASSSQTGGISYNEQFF	TGCGCCAGCAGCTCACAGACAGGGGGGATCTCCTACAATGAGCAGTTCTTC
TRBV19	.	TRBJ1-2	.	CASSIDTGTYGYTF	TGTGCCAGTAGTATAGATACAGGCACCTATGGCTACACCTTC
TRBV5-1	.	TRBJ2-4	.	CASSLGRVGGQNIQYF	TGCGCCAGCAGCTTGGGTAGGGTTGGGGGCCAAAACATTCAGTACTTC
TRBV7-3	.	TRBJ2-1	.	CASSPSPEPLYNEQFF	TGTGCCAGCAGCCCCTCCCCAGAGCCCCTCTACAATGAGCAGTTCTTC
TRBV2	.	TRBJ2-3	.	CASSEVGRVRTDTQYF	TGTGCCAGCAGTGAAGTCGGGCGGGTACGCACAGATACGCAGTATTTT
TRBV2	.	TRBJ2-4	.	CASSDGGVGKNIQYF	TGTGCCAGCAGTGACGGGGGAGTGGGCAAAAACATTCAGTACTTC
TRBV11-2	.	TRBJ2-7	.	CASSWSLAAPYEQYF	TGTGCCAGCAGCTGGAGTTTAGCGGCACCCTACGAGCAGTACTTC
TRBV18	.	TRBJ2-3	.	CASSPPGTDTQYF	TGTGCCAGCTCACCACCCGGGACAGATACGCAGTATTTT
TRBV2	TRBD2	TRBJ2-5	once	CASKRTSTGQETQYF	TGTGCCAGCAAACGGACTAGCACAGGTCAAGAGACCCAGTACTTC
TRBV6-6	TRBD1	TRBJ1-2	.	CASSQPDRGGYGYTF	TGTGCCAGCAGTCAACCGGACAGGGGAGGATATGGCTACACCTTC
TRBV6-1	.	TRBJ2-5	.	CASSEGEAVQETQYF	TGTGCCAGCAGTGAGGGGGAAGCTGTCCAAGAGACCCAGTACTTC
TRBV27	.	TRBJ1-2	.	CASSLSPWSGYTF	TGTGCCAGCAGTTTATCCCCTTGGAGTGGCTACACCTTC
TRBV9	.	TRBJ2-7	.	CASSVGRGTVRTEQYF	TGTGCCAGCAGCGTAGGACGGGGGACAGTAAGAACCGAGCAGTACTTC
TRBV5-1	TRBD1	TRBJ1-2	.	CASSPGGTDDGYTF	TGCGCCAGCAGCCCCGGTGGGACAGATGATGGCTACACCTTC
TRBV7-9	.	TRBJ2-5	.	CASSLGRGWETQYF	TGTGCCAGCAGCTTAGGTCGAGGATGGGAGACCCAGTACTTC
TRBV19	TRBD1	TRBJ2-3	.	CASSPGGGRGTDTQYF	TGTGCCAGTAGTCCAGGGGGCGGAAGGGGTACAGATACGCAGTATTTT
TRBV11-2	.	TRBJ2-5	.	CASSPTGKGETQYF	TGTGCCAGCAGCCCCACAGGGAAGGGAGAGACCCAGTACTTC
TRBV2	.	TRBJ2-1	once	CASRSNRAGRGEQFF	TGTGCCAGCAGATCCAACAGGGCCGGAAGGGGTGAGCAGTTCTTC
TRBV18	TRBD1	TRBJ1-1	.	CASSGQGNTEAFF	TGTGCCAGCTCGGGACAGGGAAACACTGAAGCTTTCTTT
TRBV19	.	TRBJ1-2	.	CASSIALAAGTPDGYTF	TGTGCCAGTAGTATAGCCCTGGCGGCCGGAACTCCGGATGGCTACACCTTC
TRBV7-6	TRBD2	TRBJ2-5	.	CASSFGSGSGQETQYF	TGTGCCAGCAGCTTTGGTAGCGGGAGTGGCCAAGAGACCCAGTACTTC
TRBV28	.	TRBJ2-7	once	CASSLWLGPSYEQYF	TGTGCCAGCAGTTTATGGCTGGGACCCTCCTACGAGCAGTACTTC